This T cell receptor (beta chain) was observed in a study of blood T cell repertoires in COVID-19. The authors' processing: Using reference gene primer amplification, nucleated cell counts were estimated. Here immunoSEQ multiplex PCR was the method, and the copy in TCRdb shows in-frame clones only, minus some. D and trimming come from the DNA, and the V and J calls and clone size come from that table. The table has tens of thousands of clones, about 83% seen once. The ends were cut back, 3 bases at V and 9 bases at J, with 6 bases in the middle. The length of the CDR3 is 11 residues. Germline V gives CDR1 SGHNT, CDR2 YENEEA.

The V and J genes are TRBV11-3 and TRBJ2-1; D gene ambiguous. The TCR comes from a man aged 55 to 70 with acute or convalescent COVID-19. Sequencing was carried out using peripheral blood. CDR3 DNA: TGTGCCAGCAGCTTCCGCGGTGAGCAGTTCTTC. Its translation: CASSFRGEQFF.